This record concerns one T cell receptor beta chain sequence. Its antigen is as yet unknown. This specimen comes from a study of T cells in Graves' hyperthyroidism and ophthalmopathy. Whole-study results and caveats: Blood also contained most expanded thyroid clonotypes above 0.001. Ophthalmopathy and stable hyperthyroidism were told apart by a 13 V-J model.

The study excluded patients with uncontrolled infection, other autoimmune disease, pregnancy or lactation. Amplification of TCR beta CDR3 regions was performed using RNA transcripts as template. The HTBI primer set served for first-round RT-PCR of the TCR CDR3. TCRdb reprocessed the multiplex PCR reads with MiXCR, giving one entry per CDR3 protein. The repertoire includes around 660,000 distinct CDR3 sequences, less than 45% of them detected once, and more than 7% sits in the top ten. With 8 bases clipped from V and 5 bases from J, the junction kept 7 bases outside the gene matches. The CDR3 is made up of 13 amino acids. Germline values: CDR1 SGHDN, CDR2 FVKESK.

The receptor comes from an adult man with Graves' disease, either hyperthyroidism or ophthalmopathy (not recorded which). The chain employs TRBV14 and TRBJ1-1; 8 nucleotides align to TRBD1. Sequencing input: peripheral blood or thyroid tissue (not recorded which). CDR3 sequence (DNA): TGTGCCAGCTTCCGACAGGGGTGGACTGAAGCTTTCTTT. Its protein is CASFRQGWTEAFF.